The present T cell receptor beta chain was sequenced within a study of early T cells in non-severe SARS-CoV-2 infection. This clonotype was seen many times. TCRdb re-derived calls from the 5' RACE reads in MiXCR, one entry per CDR3 protein. The sample holds over 100,000 distinct CDR3 sequences, around 13% seen once. V lost 6 bases to trimming and J lost 1 base, with 14 bases between them. Germline V gives CDR1 ENHRY, CDR2 SYGVKD. The CDR3 consists of 15 residues. The rearrangement joins TRBV10-3 to TRBJ2-3; the D gene is possibly TRBD1 (6 bases). Sequencing input: whole blood. The clonotype was recovered from an adult who was a healthcare worker with PCR-confirmed SARS-CoV-2 infection or an uninfected control (not recorded which). The CDR3 spells CAISVTGHGTDTQYF. The CDR3 coding sequence is TGTGCCATCAGCGTCACGGGACACGGCACAGATACGCAGTATTTT.